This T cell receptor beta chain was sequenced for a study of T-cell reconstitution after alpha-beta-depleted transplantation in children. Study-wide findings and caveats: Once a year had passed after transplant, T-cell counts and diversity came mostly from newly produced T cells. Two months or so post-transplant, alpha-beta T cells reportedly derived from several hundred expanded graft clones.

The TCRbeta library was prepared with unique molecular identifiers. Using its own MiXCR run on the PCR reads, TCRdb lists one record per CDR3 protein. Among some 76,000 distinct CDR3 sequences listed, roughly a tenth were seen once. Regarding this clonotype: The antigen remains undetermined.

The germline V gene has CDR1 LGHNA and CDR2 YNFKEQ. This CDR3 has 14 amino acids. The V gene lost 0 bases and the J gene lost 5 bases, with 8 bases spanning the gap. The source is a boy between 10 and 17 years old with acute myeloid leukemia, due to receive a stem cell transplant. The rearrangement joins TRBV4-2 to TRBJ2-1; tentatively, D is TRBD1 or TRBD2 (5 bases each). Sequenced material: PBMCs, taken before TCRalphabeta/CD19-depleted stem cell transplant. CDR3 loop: CASSQDRGDNEQFF. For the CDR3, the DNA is TGTGCCAGCAGCCAAGATAGAGGGGACAATGAGCAGTTCTTC.